This TCR beta chain appears in the sequencing data of a study of blood T cell repertoires in COVID-19. The V gene's germline CDR1 is PRHDT and CDR2 FYEKMQ (reference sequence). This CDR3 spans 16 amino acids. V shed 4 bases and J shed 2 bases, with 15 bases lying between them. Assay used: immunoSEQ multiplex PCR; TCRdb lists only in-frame clones, some missing. This sample yields about 360,000 clones, of which less than 90% are seen a single time; around 7.5% belongs to the top ten. Seattle patients were enrolled while actively infected and followed longitudinally. Material for sequencing was peripheral blood. The TCR sequence derives from a woman aged 55-75 years with COVID-19, enrolled during active disease. The chain employs TRBV13 and TRBJ1-3; tentative D call: TRBD1 (6 bases). The CDR3 region has the DNA TGTGCCAGCAGCTCCCCCTCGGCAGGGGCTGGAAACACCATATATTTT. It specifies CASSSPSAGAGNTIYF. The whole variable domain, remainder taken from reference TRBV13 and TRBJ1-3, is AAGVIQSPRHLIKEKRETATLKCYPIPRHDTVYWYQQGPGQDPQFLISFYEKMQSDKGSIPDRFSAQQFSDYHSELNMSSLELGDSALYFCASSSPSAGAGNTIYFGEGSWLTVV.